The clone carrying this T cell receptor (beta chain) was seen more than once but under ten times. What it recognizes is unknown. PCR amplification relied on 60 Vbeta primers (plus 13 Jbeta primers). The assay was immunoSEQ multiplex PCR, and TCRdb's table has in-frame clones only and misses some. Among 95,000 to 100,000 clones, around three quarters were seen once, and the ten largest hold approximately 2%. Between the trimmed V and J ends, which lost 4 bases and 1 base, there was a span of 17 bases. CDR3 length: 16 amino acids. This sample was taken from a study of cytomegalovirus exposure and HLA in healthy donors. Points from the study as a whole: 164 TCR beta chains were listed as cytomegalovirus-associated.

The clonotype comes from a middle-aged man in good health and CMV-seronegative. The sequenced material came from PBMCs. The chain carries TRBV5-3 and TRBJ1-1; no reliable D call. TRBV5-3 is an open reading frame, and its role is uncertain. CDR3 residues: CARSPGVLRGNTEAFF. Written as DNA, the CDR3 is TGTGCCAGAAGCCCCGGGGTTCTCCGAGGGAACACTGAAGCTTTCTTT.